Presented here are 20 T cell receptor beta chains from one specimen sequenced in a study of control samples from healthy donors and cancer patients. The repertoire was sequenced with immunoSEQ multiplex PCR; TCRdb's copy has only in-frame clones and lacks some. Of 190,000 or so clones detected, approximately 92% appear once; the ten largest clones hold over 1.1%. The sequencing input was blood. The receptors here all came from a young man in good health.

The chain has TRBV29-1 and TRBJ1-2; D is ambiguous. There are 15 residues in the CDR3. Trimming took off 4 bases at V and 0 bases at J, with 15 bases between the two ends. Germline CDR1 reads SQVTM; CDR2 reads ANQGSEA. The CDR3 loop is CSVVAYDTSNYGYTF. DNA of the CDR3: TGCAGCGTTGTGGCCTATGACACGTCTAACTATGGCTACACCTTC.

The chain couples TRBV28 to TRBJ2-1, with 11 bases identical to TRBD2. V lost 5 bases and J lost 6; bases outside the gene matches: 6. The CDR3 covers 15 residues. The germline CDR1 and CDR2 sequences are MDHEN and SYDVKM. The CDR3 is CASSVILAGVNEQFF. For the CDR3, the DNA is TGTGCCAGCAGTGTAATACTAGCGGGGGTCAATGAGCAGTTCTTC. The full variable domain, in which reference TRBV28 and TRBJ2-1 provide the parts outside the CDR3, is DVKVTQSSRYLVKRTGEKVFLECVQDMDHENMFWYRQDPGLGLRLIYFSYDVKMKEKGDIPEGYSVSREKKERFSLILESASTNQTSMYLCASSVILAGVNEQFFGPGTRLTVL.

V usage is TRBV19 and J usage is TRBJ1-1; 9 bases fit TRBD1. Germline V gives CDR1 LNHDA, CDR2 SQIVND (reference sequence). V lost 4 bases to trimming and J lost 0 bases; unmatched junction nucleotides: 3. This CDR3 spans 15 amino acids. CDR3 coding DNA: TGTGCCAGTAGTAAGGGACAGGGATTGAACACTGAAGCTTTCTTT. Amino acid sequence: CASSKGQGLNTEAFF.

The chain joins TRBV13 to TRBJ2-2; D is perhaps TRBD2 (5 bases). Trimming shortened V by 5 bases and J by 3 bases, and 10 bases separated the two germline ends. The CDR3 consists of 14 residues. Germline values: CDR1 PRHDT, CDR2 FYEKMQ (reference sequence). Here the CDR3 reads CASSPLRDTGELFF. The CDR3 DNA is TGTGCCAGCAGCCCCCTGAGGGACACCGGGGAGCTGTTTTTT.

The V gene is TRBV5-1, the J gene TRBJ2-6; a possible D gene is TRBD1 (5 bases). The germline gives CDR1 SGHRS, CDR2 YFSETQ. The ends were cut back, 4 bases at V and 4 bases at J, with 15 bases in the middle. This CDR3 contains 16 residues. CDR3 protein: CASSRIKDTGANVLTF. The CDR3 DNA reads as TGCGCCAGCAGCAGGATCAAGGACACCGGGGCCAACGTCCTGACTTTC.

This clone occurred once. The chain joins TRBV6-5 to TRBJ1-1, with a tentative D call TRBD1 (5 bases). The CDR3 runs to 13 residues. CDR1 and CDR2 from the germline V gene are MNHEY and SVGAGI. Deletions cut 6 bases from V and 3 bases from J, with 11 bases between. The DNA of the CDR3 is TGTGCCAGCAGCTCGTCAGGGCACACTGAAGCTTTCTTT. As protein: CASSSSGHTEAFF.

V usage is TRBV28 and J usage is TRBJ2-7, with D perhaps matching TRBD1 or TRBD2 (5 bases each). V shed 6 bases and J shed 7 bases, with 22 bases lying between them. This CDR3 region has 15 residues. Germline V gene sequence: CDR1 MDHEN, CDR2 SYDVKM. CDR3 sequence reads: CASRTRAGRLGEQYF. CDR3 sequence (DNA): TGTGCCAGCAGGACCCGGGCAGGGAGATTGGGTGAGCAGTACTTC.

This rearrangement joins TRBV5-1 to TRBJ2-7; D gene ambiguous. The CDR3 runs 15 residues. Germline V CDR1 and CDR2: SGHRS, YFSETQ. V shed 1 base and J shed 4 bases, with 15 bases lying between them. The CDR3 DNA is TGCGCCAGCAGCTTGACACGGGCTAACAATTACGAGCAGTACTTC. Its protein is CASSLTRANNYEQYF.

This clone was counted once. The CDR3 loop reads CATRGLDDEAFF. DNA for the CDR3: TGTGCCACCAGGGGGTTGGACGACGAAGCTTTCTTT. The gene calls are TRBV24-1 and TRBJ1-1; D remains ambiguous. Trimming removed 7 bases from V and 8 bases from J, with 13 bases in between. The germline gives CDR1 KGHDR, CDR2 SFDVKD. This CDR3 is 12 amino acids long.

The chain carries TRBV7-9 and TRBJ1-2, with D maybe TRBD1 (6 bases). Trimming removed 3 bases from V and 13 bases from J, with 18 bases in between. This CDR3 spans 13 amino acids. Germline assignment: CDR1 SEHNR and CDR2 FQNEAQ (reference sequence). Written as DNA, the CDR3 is TGTGCCAGCAGCTTTGGGGGGGCGGCAGCATCCACCTTC. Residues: CASSFGGAAASTF.

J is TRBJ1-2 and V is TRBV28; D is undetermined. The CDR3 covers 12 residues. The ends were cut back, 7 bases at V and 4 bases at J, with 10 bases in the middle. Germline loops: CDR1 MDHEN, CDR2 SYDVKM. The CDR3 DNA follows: TGTGCCAGCACCCCCCGTACCTATGGCTACACCTTC. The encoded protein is CASTPRTYGYTF.

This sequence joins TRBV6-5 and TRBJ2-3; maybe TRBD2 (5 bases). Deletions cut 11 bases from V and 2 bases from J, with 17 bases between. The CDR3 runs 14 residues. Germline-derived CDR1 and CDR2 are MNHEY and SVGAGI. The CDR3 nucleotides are TGTGCCTCGGGAAGCGTAATTGTCACAGATACGCAGTATTTT. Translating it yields CASGSVIVTDTQYF.

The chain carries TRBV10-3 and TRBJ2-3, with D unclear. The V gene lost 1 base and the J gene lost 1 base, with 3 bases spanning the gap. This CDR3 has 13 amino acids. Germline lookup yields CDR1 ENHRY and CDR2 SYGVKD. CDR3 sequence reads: CAISEWGTDTQYF. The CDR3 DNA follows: TGTGCCATCAGTGAGTGGGGCACAGATACGCAGTATTTT.

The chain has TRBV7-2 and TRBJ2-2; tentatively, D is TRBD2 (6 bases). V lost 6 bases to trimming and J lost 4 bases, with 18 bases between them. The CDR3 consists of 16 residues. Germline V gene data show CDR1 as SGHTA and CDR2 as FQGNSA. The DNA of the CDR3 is TGTGCCAGCAGGCTGTGGGTAGCGGCGAGCACCGGGGAGCTGTTTTTT. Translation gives CASRLWVAASTGELFF.

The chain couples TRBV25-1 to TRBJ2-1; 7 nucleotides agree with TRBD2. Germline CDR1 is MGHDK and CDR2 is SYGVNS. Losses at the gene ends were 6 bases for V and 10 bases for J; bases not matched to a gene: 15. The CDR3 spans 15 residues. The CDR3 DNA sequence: TGTGCCAGCAGCGACGCCGGGACTACCACGTGGGAGCAGTTCTTC. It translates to CASSDAGTTTWEQFF.

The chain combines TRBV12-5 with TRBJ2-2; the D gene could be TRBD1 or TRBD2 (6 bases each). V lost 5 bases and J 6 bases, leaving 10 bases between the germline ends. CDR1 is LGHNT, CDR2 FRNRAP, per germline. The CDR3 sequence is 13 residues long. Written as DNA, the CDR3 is TGTGCTAGTGGTAGGGGGGATGCCGGGGAGCTGTTTTTT. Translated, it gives CASGRGDAGELFF. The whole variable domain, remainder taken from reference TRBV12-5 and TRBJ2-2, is DARVTQTPRHKVTEMGQEVTMRCQPILGHNTVFWYRQTMMQGLELLAYFRNRAPLDDSGMPKDRFSAEMPDATLATLKIQPSEPRDSAVYFCASGRGDAGELFFGEGSRLTVL.

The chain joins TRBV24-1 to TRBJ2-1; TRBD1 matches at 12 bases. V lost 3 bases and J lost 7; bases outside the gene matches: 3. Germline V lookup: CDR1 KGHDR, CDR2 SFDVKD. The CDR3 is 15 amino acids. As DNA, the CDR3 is TGTGCCACCAGTGATCCGGGACAGGGGGCGAATGAGCAGTTCTTC. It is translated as CATSDPGQGANEQFF.

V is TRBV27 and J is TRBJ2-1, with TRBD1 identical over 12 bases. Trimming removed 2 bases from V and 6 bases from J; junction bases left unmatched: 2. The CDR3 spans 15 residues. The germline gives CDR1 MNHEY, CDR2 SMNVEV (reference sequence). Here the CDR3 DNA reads TGTGCCAGCAGTTTAACGGGACAGGGGGCCAATGAGCAGTTCTTC. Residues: CASSLTGQGANEQFF.

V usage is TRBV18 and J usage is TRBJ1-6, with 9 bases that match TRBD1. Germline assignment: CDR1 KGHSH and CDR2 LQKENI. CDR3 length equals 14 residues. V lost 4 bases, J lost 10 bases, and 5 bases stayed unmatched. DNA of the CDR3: TGTGCCAGCTCACGGCAGGGACAGGGATCACCCCTCCACTTT. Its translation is CASSRQGQGSPLHF.

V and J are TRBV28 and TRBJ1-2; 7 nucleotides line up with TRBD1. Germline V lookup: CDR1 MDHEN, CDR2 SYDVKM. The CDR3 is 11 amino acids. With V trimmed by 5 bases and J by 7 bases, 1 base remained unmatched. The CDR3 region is CASSDRVGYTF. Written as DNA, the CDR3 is TGTGCCAGCAGTGACAGGGTTGGCTACACCTTC.